This T cell receptor beta chain was profiled in a study of blood T cell repertoires in COVID-19. Generated by immunoSEQ multiplex PCR, the TCRdb table keeps only in-frame clones and is missing some. This sample has around 480,000 clones; roughly 90% occur once, and the top ten carry roughly 0.7%. Living in roughly 23 US areas, the participants were between roughly 18 and 89 years of age. This CDR3 is built from 14 residues. Germline CDR1 reads SGHNT; CDR2 reads YYREEE (reference sequence). V was clipped by 4 bases and J by 2 bases, with 10 bases between them. The sequence was collected from a young woman who had recovered from COVID-19. The chain combines TRBV5-4 with TRBJ1-3; D unresolved. The sequenced sample was PBMCs or T cells enriched from blood (not recorded which). CDR3 region: CASSRGEPGNTIYF. In DNA, the CDR3 is TGTGCCAGCAGCCGGGGAGAACCTGGAAACACCATATATTTT.